The clone carrying this T cell receptor beta chain was observed many times. V was clipped by 2 bases and J by 0 bases, with 15 bases between them. This CDR3 contains 16 residues. The germline V gene has CDR1 SGHRS and CDR2 YFSETQ. The sample originates from a study of CD8 T cells in ankylosing spondylitis. TCRdb re-called the 5' RACE reads through MiXCR, storing one row per CDR3 protein. The data hold 150,000 to 200,000 distinct CDR3 sequences, with 13% observed a single time. The TCR sequence derives from a female donor with ankylosing spondylitis or in good health (not recorded which). Material: blood, either unsorted or a sorted T cell fraction (not recorded which). The chain links TRBV5-1 to TRBJ2-7; D is ambiguous. As DNA, the CDR3 is TGCGCCAGCAGCTTCTCCCAGGTCCCTGCCTCCTACGAGCAGTACTTC. Translated, it gives CASSFSQVPASYEQYF.